The clone carrying this T cell receptor (beta chain) occurred a few times. The target antigen is unknown. Universal primer sites and UMIs were introduced during 5'RACE template-switching synthesis of TCR cDNA. From the 5' RACE reads, TCRdb called clonotypes with MiXCR, one entry per CDR3 protein. The sample includes hundreds of thousands of distinct CDR3 sequences, roughly 12% seen only once; the top ten take about 15%. These data originate in a study of T cells after yellow fever vaccination. Trimming left V 5 bases short and J 9 bases short, with 14 bases between. The CDR3 consists of 13 residues. The germline V gene has CDR1 SEHNR and CDR2 FQNEAQ (reference sequence). Overall study findings and caveats: Post-booster repertoires again held most primary-vaccination clones (96% CD4, 88% CD8). When the response was secondary, it was weaker but reached its peak faster, day 5 versus 15.

The material sequenced was PBMCs, taken on the day of the yellow fever booster vaccination. The TCR originated in a man under 40 who received the YFV17D yellow fever vaccine. The rearrangement joins TRBV7-9 to TRBJ2-1; D call uncertain. The CDR3 region has the DNA TGTGCCAGCAGCCTCGGGTCCGGCAGTGAGCAGTTCTTC. The encoded protein is CASSLGSGSEQFF.